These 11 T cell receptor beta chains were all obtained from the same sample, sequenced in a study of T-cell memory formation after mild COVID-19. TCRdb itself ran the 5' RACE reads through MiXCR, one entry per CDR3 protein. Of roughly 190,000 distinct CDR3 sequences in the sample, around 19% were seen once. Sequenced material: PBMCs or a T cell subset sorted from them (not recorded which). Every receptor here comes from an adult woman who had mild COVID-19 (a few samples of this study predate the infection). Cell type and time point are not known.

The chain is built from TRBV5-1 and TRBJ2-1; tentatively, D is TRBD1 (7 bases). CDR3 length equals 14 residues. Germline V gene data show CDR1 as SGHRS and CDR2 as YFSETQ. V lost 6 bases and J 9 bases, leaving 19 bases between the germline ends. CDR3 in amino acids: CASTRAGGSSEQFF. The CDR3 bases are TGCGCCAGCACTAGGGCAGGGGGGAGCAGTGAGCAGTTCTTC.

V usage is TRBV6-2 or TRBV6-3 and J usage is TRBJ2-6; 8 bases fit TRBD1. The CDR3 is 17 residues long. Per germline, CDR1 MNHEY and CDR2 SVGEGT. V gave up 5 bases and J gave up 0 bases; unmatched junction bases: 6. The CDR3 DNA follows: TGTGCCAGCAGTGAGACAGGGGCGGTCTCTGGGGCCAACGTCCTGACTTTC. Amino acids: CASSETGAVSGANVLTF.

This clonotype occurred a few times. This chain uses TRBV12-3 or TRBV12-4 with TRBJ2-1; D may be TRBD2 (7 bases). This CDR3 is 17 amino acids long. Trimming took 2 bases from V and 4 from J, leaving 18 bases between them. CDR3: CASSLMAGAKLYNEQFF. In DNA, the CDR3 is TGTGCCAGCAGTTTAATGGCGGGGGCCAAATTATACAATGAGCAGTTCTTC.

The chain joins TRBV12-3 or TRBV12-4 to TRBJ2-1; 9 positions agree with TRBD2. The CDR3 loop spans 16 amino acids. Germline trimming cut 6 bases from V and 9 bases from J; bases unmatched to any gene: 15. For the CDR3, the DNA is TGTGCCAGCAGACTTACCGTGGGACTAGCCACGGGTGAGCAGTTCTTC. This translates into CASRLTVGLATGEQFF.

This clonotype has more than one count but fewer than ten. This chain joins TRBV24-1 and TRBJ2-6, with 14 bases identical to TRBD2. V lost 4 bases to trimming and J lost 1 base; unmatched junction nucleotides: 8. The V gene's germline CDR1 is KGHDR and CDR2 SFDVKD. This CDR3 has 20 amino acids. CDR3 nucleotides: TGTGCCACCAGTGACCGGGGGACTAGCGGGAGAAGGTCTGGGGCCAACGTCCTGACTTTC. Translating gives CATSDRGTSGRRSGANVLTF.

The CDR3 loop reads CASAQTWSQPQHF. Written as DNA, the CDR3 is TGTGCCAGCGCCCAAACCTGGAGTCAGCCCCAGCATTTT. This chain connects TRBV25-1 to TRBJ1-5; D call uncertain. The CDR3 has 13 amino acids. Trimming pared 8 bases from V and 6 bases from J, leaving 14 bases between. The germline CDR1 and CDR2 sequences are MGHDK and SYGVNS.

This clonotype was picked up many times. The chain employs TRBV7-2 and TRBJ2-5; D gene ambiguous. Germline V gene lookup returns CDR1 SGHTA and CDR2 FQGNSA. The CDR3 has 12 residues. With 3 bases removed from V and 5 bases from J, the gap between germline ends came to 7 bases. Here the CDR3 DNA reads TGTGCCAGCAGCTTGGAGAGGGAGACCCAGTACTTC. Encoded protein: CASSLERETQYF.

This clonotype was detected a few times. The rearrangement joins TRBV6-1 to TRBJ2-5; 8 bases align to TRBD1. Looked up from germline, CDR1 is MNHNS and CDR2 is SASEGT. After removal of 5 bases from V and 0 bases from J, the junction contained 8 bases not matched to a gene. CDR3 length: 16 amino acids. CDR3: CASSPPGTGHQETQYF. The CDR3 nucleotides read TGTGCCAGCAGTCCCCCCGGGACAGGACACCAAGAGACCCAGTACTTC.

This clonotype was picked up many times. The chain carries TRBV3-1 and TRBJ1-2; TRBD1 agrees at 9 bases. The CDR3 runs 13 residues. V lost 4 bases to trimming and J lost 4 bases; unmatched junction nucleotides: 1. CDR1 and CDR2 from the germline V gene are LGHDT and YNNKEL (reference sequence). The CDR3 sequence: CASSLDRGYGYTF. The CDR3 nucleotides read TGTGCCAGCAGCCTGGACAGGGGCTATGGCTACACCTTC.

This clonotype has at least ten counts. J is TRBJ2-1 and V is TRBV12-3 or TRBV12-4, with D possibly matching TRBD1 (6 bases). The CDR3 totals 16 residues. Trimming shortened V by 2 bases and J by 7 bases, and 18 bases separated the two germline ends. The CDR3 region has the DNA TGTGCCAGCAGTTTATTCGGGGACAAGAGGTTGAATGAGCAGTTCTTC. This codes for CASSLFGDKRLNEQFF.

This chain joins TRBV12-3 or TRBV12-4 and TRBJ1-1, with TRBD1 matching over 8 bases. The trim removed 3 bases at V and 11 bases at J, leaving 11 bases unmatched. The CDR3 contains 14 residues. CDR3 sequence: CASSLGRGPRGAFF. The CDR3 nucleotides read TGTGCCAGCAGTTTGGGCAGGGGGCCTAGAGGGGCTTTCTTT.